The 27 T cell receptor beta chains reported below all come from one sample, sequenced in a study of blood T cell repertoires in COVID-19 (dated by TCRdb to 2020 to 2022). Library prep was done by the immunoSEQ multiplex PCR assay. TCRdb re-hosts the immuneACCESS table, in-frame sequences only. Its copies lack some clones; in the studies checked, an unresolved V gene accounts for under half of them, and the cause for the rest is not known. This sample lists over 100,000 clones; approximately 86% were detected once. The ten biggest clones cover 2.5% to 3.5% of the sample. Sequenced material: peripheral blood. These receptors were taken from a man aged 50-60 years with active or convalescent COVID-19.

The chain joins TRBV28 to TRBJ1-1, with a possible D match to TRBD1 (6 bases). V was cut by 3 bases and J by 6 bases, with 14 bases left in between. CDR1 MDHEN and CDR2 SYDVKM come from the germline V gene. The length of the CDR3 is 14 residues. DNA for the CDR3: TGTGCCAGCAGTTTCGGGGCAGGGGTGGCTGAAGCTTTCTTT. This encodes CASSFGAGVAEAFF.

The chain has TRBV12-3 or TRBV12-4 and TRBJ2-5; D may be TRBD2 (6 bases). V gave up 6 bases and J gave up 1 base, with 9 bases separating them. The CDR3 totals 13 residues. CDR3 region: CASRSTSQETQYF. For the CDR3, the DNA is TGTGCCAGCAGGTCGACTAGCCAAGAGACCCAGTACTTC.

This sequence joins TRBV7-2 and TRBJ1-2, with 8 bases aligning to TRBD1. Germline V gene data show CDR1 as SGHTA and CDR2 as FQGNSA. The CDR3 loop spans 14 amino acids. With 5 bases clipped from V and 5 bases from J, the junction kept 7 bases outside the gene matches. The CDR3 DNA reads TGTGCCAGCAGCCCTACAGGGGGAAGGTATGGCTACACCTTC. Translated, it gives CASSPTGGRYGYTF.

V gene TRBV7-8 combines with J gene TRBJ2-1; D unresolved. Germline CDR1 is SGHVS and CDR2 is FQNEAQ. The CDR3 loop spans 13 amino acids. Trimming took off 2 bases at V and 4 bases at J, with 6 bases between the two ends. CDR3 DNA sequence: TGTGCCAGCAGCTTACTACAGTACAATGAGCAGTTCTTC. Translation: CASSLLQYNEQFF.

The chain has TRBV5-1 and TRBJ2-1; 8 bases match TRBD1. V lost 4 bases to trimming and J lost 7 bases; unmatched junction nucleotides: 10. This CDR3 contains 15 residues. Germline lookup yields CDR1 SGHRS and CDR2 YFSETQ. CDR3 amino acids: CASSLGTGVANEQFF. CDR3 bases: TGCGCCAGCAGCCTAGGGACAGGCGTCGCTAATGAGCAGTTCTTC.

This clone was recorded once. V gene TRBV7-9 combines with J gene TRBJ1-2; possible D gene TRBD1, 6 bases. The germline gives CDR1 SEHNR, CDR2 FQNEAQ (reference sequence). V was shortened by 1 base and J by 5 bases, with 14 bases between the two germline ends. CDR3 size: 15 residues. CDR3 residues: CASSLESGGAYGYTF. The CDR3 DNA reads TGTGCCAGCAGCTTAGAAAGCGGGGGCGCTTATGGCTACACCTTC.

The chain has TRBV7-2 and TRBJ1-2, with a possible D match to TRBD1 (6 bases). The CDR3 extends over 14 amino acids. V lost 2 bases and J 4 bases, leaving 11 bases between the germline ends. The germline V gene encodes CDR1 SGHTA and CDR2 FQGNSA. The CDR3 DNA reads as TGTGCCAGCAGCTTAAACAGGGAAGGCTATGGCTACACCTTC. Translated, it gives CASSLNREGYGYTF. Combining the CDR3 with reference TRBV7-2 and TRBJ1-2 gives the whole variable domain GAGVSQSPSNKVTEKGKDVELRCDPISGHTALYWYRQSLGQGLEFLIYFQGNSAPDKSGLPSDRFSAERTGGSVSTLTIQRTQQEDSAVYLCASSLNREGYGYTFGSGTRLTVV.

The gene calls are TRBV28 and TRBJ2-5; D might be TRBD2 (6 bases). Looked up from germline, CDR1 is MDHEN and CDR2 is SYDVKM. The V gene lost 5 bases and the J gene lost 1 base, with 14 bases spanning the gap. CDR3 length: 15 residues. CDR3 sequence (DNA): TGTGCCAGCAGTACCACGGGACTGAGCCAAGAGACCCAGTACTTC. Amino acids: CASSTTGLSQETQYF.

This rearrangement joins TRBV6-5 to TRBJ2-2, with TRBD1 as a possible D gene (6 bases). Between the trimmed V and J ends, which lost 6 bases and 5 bases, there was a span of 13 bases. The CDR3 is 14 residues long. CDR1 MNHEY and CDR2 SVGAGI come from the germline V gene. The CDR3 region is CASRLGTPTGELFF. As DNA, the CDR3 is TGTGCCAGCAGATTAGGGACACCAACCGGGGAGCTGTTTTTT.

This clone appeared once. This chain connects TRBV28 to TRBJ2-7; 8 bases are a match to TRBD2. This CDR3 has 14 residues. V shed 7 bases and J 2 bases; nucleotides not matched to a gene: 7. CDR1 and CDR2 (germline): MDHEN, SYDVKM. CDR3 nucleotide sequence: TGTGCCAGCATCCGGGGGGGAAACGCCTACGAGCAGTACTTC. This encodes CASIRGGNAYEQYF.

The CDR3 sequence is CASSLATGPGANVLTF. For the CDR3, the DNA is TGTGCCAGCAGCTTAGCCACAGGGCCTGGGGCCAACGTCCTGACTTTC. The chain couples TRBV11-2 to TRBJ2-6, with D possibly TRBD1 on 6 matching bases. This CDR3 spans 16 amino acids. V was trimmed by 1 base and J by 2 bases, leaving 9 bases between them. CDR1 and CDR2 (germline): SGHAT, FQNNGV.

This clone has just a few counts. This chain connects TRBV20-1 to TRBJ2-7; perhaps TRBD2 as D (5 bases). This CDR3 comprises 12 residues. V was pared by 3 bases and J by 10 bases, with 16 bases between. Germline CDR1 and CDR2: DFQATT and SNEGSKA (reference sequence). The CDR3 sequence: CSASAADRLQYF. Written as DNA, the CDR3 is TGCAGTGCTAGTGCAGCGGATCGTCTCCAGTACTTC.

The rearrangement links TRBV29-1 to TRBJ1-4; D gene ambiguous. This CDR3 is built from 10 residues. The V gene's germline CDR1 is SQVTM and CDR2 ANQGSEA. Trimming left V 6 bases short and J 8 bases short, with 7 bases between. This chain's CDR3 is CSVLGEKLFF. The CDR3 DNA reads TGCAGCGTCCTGGGCGAAAAACTGTTTTTT.

In DNA, the CDR3 is TGTGCCAGCAGCTTAGCTAGCGGGGGACACACAGATACGCAGTATTTT. Protein: CASSLASGGHTDTQYF. The V gene is TRBV7-9, the J gene TRBJ2-3, with 9 bases that match TRBD2. CDR3 length: 16 residues. V lost 0 bases to trimming and J lost 2 bases; unmatched junction nucleotides: 3. Per germline, CDR1 SEHNR and CDR2 FQNEAQ (reference sequence).

The chain carries TRBV19 and TRBJ2-7; D is uncertain. CDR1 LNHDA and CDR2 SQIVND come from the germline V gene (reference sequence). The V and J ends lost 10 bases and 0 bases respectively, with 13 bases between them. The CDR3 has 13 residues. CDR3 coding DNA: TGTGCCACCGCGGAGAGTTACTCCTACGAGCAGTACTTC. It codes for CATAESYSYEQYF.

The CDR3 bases are TGTGCCAGCAGCCTTTCGACAGGGGTGGACGAGCAGTACTTC. Translating it yields CASSLSTGVDEQYF. The chain employs TRBV9 and TRBJ2-7; 8 bases align to TRBD1. The CDR3 totals 14 residues. The junction had 8 bases not matched to a gene; V was cut back by 4 bases and J by 5 bases. Germline CDR1 is SGDLS and CDR2 is YYNGEE.

The V call is TRBV5-4, the J call TRBJ2-2; 10 nucleotides agree with TRBD1. V dropped 3 bases and J dropped 6; count of bases not matched to a gene: 5. CDR3 size: 15 residues. The germline V gene has CDR1 SGHNT and CDR2 YYREEE (reference sequence). The CDR3 region has the DNA TGTGCCAGCAGCTGGGGACAGGGGATCTCCGGGGAGCTGTTTTTT. Translated: CASSWGQGISGELFF.

This clone has only a few counts. This rearrangement joins TRBV7-2 to TRBJ1-2; 8 nucleotides align to TRBD1. This CDR3 spans 16 amino acids. V lost 1 base to trimming and J lost 4 bases; unmatched junction nucleotides: 8. Germline CDR1 is SGHTA and CDR2 is FQGNSA. The CDR3 region has the DNA TGTGCCAGCAGCTTAGTCCTACAGGGGGTCGGCTATGGCTACACCTTC. This gives the protein CASSLVLQGVGYGYTF.

The chain combines TRBV2 with TRBJ1-2; a weak D match, TRBD1 (5 bases). The CDR3 spans 15 residues. The germline CDR1 and CDR2 sequences are SNHLY and FYNNEI. V lost 7 bases and J 2 bases, leaving 17 bases between the germline ends. The CDR3 protein is CASTPEGGVNYGYTF. CDR3 coding DNA: TGTGCCAGCACTCCGGAGGGAGGGGTAAACTATGGCTACACCTTC.

This clone was counted a single time. The V and J genes are TRBV19 and TRBJ2-2; 12 positions agree with TRBD1. The J segment lost 5 bases and the V segment lost 5 bases, leaving 6 bases of the junction unmatched. The CDR3 has 16 residues. Germline loops: CDR1 LNHDA, CDR2 SQIVND (reference sequence). The CDR3 region is CASSAGQGAGTGELFF. The CDR3, as DNA: TGTGCCAGTAGTGCGGGACAGGGGGCGGGAACCGGGGAGCTGTTTTTT.

V gene TRBV5-1 combines with J gene TRBJ2-5; 7 bases map to TRBD1. There are 12 residues in the CDR3. Trimming cost V 7 bases and J 5 bases; bases outside gene matches: 5. Germline V CDR1 and CDR2: SGHRS, YFSETQ. CDR3 DNA: TGCGCCAGCGGGGGACAGAGGGAGACCCAGTACTTC. Translating it yields CASGGQRETQYF.

The chain couples TRBV2 to TRBJ1-5; possibly TRBD1 for D (5 bases). Germline V gene lookup returns CDR1 SNHLY and CDR2 FYNNEI. V dropped 4 bases and J dropped 9 bases, with 13 bases sitting between them. The length of the CDR3 is 13 residues. The CDR3 loop is CASSVGVSGPQHF. The CDR3, as DNA: TGTGCCAGCAGTGTAGGGGTCTCGGGGCCCCAGCATTTT.

This chain uses TRBV6-5 with TRBJ2-1, with D perhaps TRBD2 (5 bases). With 1 base removed from V and 5 bases from J, the gap between germline ends came to 15 bases. CDR1 is MNHEY and CDR2 is SVGAGI in the germline V gene. CDR3 length: 16 amino acids. CDR3 DNA: TGTGCCAGCAGTTACTTCGGGGTTTCTATCGACAATGAGCAGTTCTTC. Its protein is CASSYFGVSIDNEQFF.

CDR3 in amino acids: CASSFSGGSSYEQYF. The CDR3 DNA reads TGTGCCAGCAGCTTTAGCGGGGGTTCCTCCTACGAGCAGTACTTC. The J gene is TRBJ2-7, the V gene TRBV7-9, with TRBD2 matching over 9 bases. The CDR3 totals 15 residues. Unmatched junction bases numbered 3, after V lost 3 bases and J lost 0 bases. Germline V lookup: CDR1 SEHNR, CDR2 FQNEAQ (reference sequence).

The chain carries TRBV29-1 and TRBJ1-6, with a weak D call TRBD1 (6 bases). The CDR3 has 13 amino acids. Germline CDR1 is SQVTM and CDR2 is ANQGSEA. CDR3 amino acids: CGYRDTNNSPLHF. CDR3 sequence (DNA): TGCGGTTACCGGGACACCAATAATTCACCCCTCCACTTT.

The chain couples TRBV18 to TRBJ2-3, with 8 positions matching TRBD2. This CDR3 spans 15 amino acids. Trimming at V came to 0 bases and at J to 4 bases, leaving 3 bases not matched to a gene. Per the germline V gene, CDR1 is KGHSH and CDR2 is LQKENI. CDR3 protein: CASSPPAGGPDTQYF. DNA of the CDR3: TGTGCCAGCTCACCACCTGCGGGGGGCCCAGATACGCAGTATTTT.

The chain is built from TRBV9 and TRBJ2-5; D is ambiguous. Germline loops: CDR1 SGDLS, CDR2 YYNGEE. V lost 0 bases and J 5 bases, leaving 8 bases between the germline ends. This CDR3 contains 13 residues. The CDR3 coding sequence is TGTGCCAGCAGCGTAGACTCCTGGGAGACCCAGTACTTC. This translates into CASSVDSWETQYF.